Listed here is a single T cell receptor beta chain. V lost 0 bases and J lost 2, with 11 bases in between. The CDR3 is made up of 15 amino acids. Germline CDR1 and CDR2: SQVTM and ANQGSEA. This sample is drawn from a study of blood T cell repertoires in COVID-19. Study details: Samples representing acute and convalescent COVID-19 were sourced from the United States, Italy and Spain. PBMCs, B-cell-depleted T cells, or T cells provided the cDNA or gDNA that made up the material.

In the original processing: By means of reference gene primer amplification, nucleated cell counts were estimated. Profiled with immunoSEQ multiplex PCR; TCRdb holds only in-frame clones, not every one. That table furnishes V, J and clone size, whereas the DNA furnished D and trimming. The table has 150,000 to 200,000 clones, around 87% seen once; the top ten hold 2% to 3%. This sequence originates from a man aged 40-50 years with active or convalescent COVID-19. Sample: peripheral blood. V is TRBV29-1 and J is TRBJ1-3; TRBD1 might be the D (5 bases). The CDR3 is CSVEDLGGTGNTIYF. The DNA of the CDR3 is TGCAGCGTTGAAGATCTCGGGGGGACTGGAAACACCATATATTTT.